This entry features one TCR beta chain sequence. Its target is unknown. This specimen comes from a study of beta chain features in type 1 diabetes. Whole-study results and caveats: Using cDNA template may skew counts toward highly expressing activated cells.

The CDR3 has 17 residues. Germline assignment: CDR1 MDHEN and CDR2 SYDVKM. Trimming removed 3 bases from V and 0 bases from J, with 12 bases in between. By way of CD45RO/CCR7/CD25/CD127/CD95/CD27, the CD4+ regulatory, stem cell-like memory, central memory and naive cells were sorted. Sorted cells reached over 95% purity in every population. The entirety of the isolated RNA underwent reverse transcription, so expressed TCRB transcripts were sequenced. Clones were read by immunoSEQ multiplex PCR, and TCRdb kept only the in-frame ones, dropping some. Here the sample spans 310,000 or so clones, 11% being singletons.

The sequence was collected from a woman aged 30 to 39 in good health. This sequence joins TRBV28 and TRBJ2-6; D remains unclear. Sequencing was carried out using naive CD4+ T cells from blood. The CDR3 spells CASSLSLEISGANVLTF. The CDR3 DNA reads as TGTGCCAGCAGTTTGTCTTTGGAGATCTCTGGGGCCAACGTCCTGACTTTC.